One TCR beta chain is described in this entry. At least ten counts were recorded for this clonotype. The specificity of this receptor is unknown. This is likely a read error, given that the CDR3 carries no conserved phenylalanine or tryptophan at its end. The DNA is left out, because the CDR3 cannot be placed on it with certainty; the CDR3 is given as TCRdb lists it. The germline V gene (reference sequence) specifies LGHDT as CDR1 and YNNKEL as CDR2. Counting both end residues, the CDR3 totals 13 amino acids. The data were taken from a study of regulatory T cells in long-lasting Graves disease (TCRdb year 2021). With respect to the entire study: Newly diagnosed Graves' disease patients had taken antithyroid drugs for less than 3 months. Patients with persistent Graves' disease were compared with patients with newly diagnosed Graves' disease using TCR sequencing and RNA sequencing of peripheral blood. The study was conducted in China and was registered as a clinical trial. A total of around 35 samples underwent TCR sequencing: about 13 from persistent and approximately 20 from newly diagnosed Graves' disease patients. Paper-wide results and their limitations: Only the TCR beta chain was sequenced and analyzed. A larger number of public clonotypes was shared among persistent patients (approximately 3,000) than among newly diagnosed patients (approximately 1,000). TRBV28, TRBJ1-2 and TRBJ2-5 were preferentially used in persistent disease, while TRBV20-1 and TRBJ2-1 were favored in newly diagnosed disease. The authors noted that the small sample size was a limitation that may lower accuracy. Compared with newly diagnosed patients, patients with persistent Graves' disease had lower TCR Shannon entropy and fewer highly expanded clones, which suggests clonal expansion. The study examined only peripheral blood because the primary lesion, thyroid tissue, could not be accessed.

The library was obtained by multiplex PCR. This sample was sequenced with an Illumina HiSeq 4000. TCR beta libraries were built with iRepertoire HTBI primers and Arm-PCR amplification of CDR3 regions. Before sequencing, the PCR products underwent gel purification. Under the source paper's analysis protocol: A total of some 65 TRBV and 14 TRBJ segments were identified across samples and were used for gene usage analysis of CDR3 amino acid clonotypes. COPE and FqMerger were used to merge the filtered high-quality paired reads into contigs. Contigs were aligned with BLAST to IMGT TRBV, TRBD and TRBJ reference genes, and CDR3 was defined per IMGT. Clonotypes above 0.1% frequency were classified as highly expanded clones. Shannon entropy served as the measure of repertoire diversity, while the Gini coefficient captured V-J evenness. Public clonotypes were defined as clonotypes shared by more than one individual. The public reads were quality trimmed at Q25 with fastp and then assembled into clones with MiXCR by TCRdb, keeping productive beta chains. When rows share a CDR3 protein, they turn into one entry using the most common DNA and genes. Clone size and V and J calls follow TCRdb, not the original study. This sample has 240,000 or so distinct CDR3 sequences in its table, and around 21% of those were observed once. The leading ten clones occupy about 15% of the sample.

The intended sense of this specimen's time point label: newly diagnosed GD, antithyroid drugs for less than 3 months. For both TCR sequencing and RNA sequencing, RNA was extracted from PBMCs in TRIzol. Graves' disease was diagnosed according to American Thyroid Association guidelines. The patients came from an endocrinology department in Xi'an, China. Each patient gave roughly 8.4 milliliters of peripheral blood, collected in an EDTA anticoagulant tube. Ficoll Paque Plus density gradient separation was used to isolate PBMCs, and no additional T cell sorting was done. An Agilent 2100 Bioanalyzer and agarose gel were used to check RNA quality, while a NanoDrop 2000 measured RNA concentration.

This chain is built from TRBV3-1 and TRBJ2-1; the table assigns TRBD2, which was not confirmed against the DNA. The TCR was taken from a female donor with Graves disease. Material: peripheral blood mononuclear cells (PBMCs), obtained at new diagnosis, from a patient treated with antithyroid drugs. Here the CDR3 is given as CASSRAASGGHRL.